This T cell receptor beta chain was identified in a study of T cell responses to AZD1222 COVID-19 vaccine. Study at large: Second-dose intervals of approximately 4 or approximately 12 weeks were pooled. General observations from the study: Spike regions recognized by vaccine-associated CD4 TCRs spanned the protein, led by 160-218 and 743-854. Only after the peak T cell response were repertoires sampled. Clonal diversity may have been underestimated in mostly white British donors.

TCRdb's copy holds only in-frame clones and misses some; the assay was immunoSEQ multiplex PCR. The repertoire holds over 150,000 clones, with roughly 90% as singletons. The CDR3 has 14 residues. Trimming removed 2 bases from V and 6 bases from J, with 11 bases in between. CDR1 is KGHSH and CDR2 is LQKENI in the germline V gene. Turning to this clone: Its cognate antigen is unknown.

The TCR was taken from an adult in good health. The chain recombines TRBV18 with TRBJ1-5, with D perhaps TRBD1 (6 bases). Sequenced here: peripheral blood, sampled on day 0 of AZD1222 vaccination. The CDR3, as DNA: TGTGCCAGCTCACCATGGGGGGCGAGTCAGCCCCAGCATTTT. Its translation: CASSPWGASQPQHF.